What follows are 21 T cell receptor beta chains derived from one specimen sequenced in a study of blood T cell repertoires in COVID-19. TCRdb's copy holds only in-frame clones and misses some; the assay was immunoSEQ multiplex PCR. This sample has about 42,000 clones, with roughly nine tenths found just once. Sequenced material: peripheral blood. Every receptor here comes from a woman older than 75 in a cohort sampled during active or convalescent COVID-19.

This chain uses TRBV7-9 with TRBJ2-3; TRBD2 might be the D (5 bases). Trimming took off 2 bases at V and 5 bases at J, with 11 bases between the two ends. The CDR3 has 14 residues. From germline, CDR1 is SEHNR and CDR2 FQNEAQ (reference sequence). The CDR3 coding sequence is TGTGCCAGCAGCTTAAGCGGTGGCGAAGATACGCAGTATTTT. This sequence encodes CASSLSGGEDTQYF.

The chain uses TRBV6-5 and TRBJ2-1, with 9 bases fitting TRBD1. V lost 6 bases to trimming and J lost 4 bases; unmatched junction nucleotides: 7. The CDR3 consists of 15 residues. CDR1 is MNHEY and CDR2 is SVGAGI in the germline V gene. CDR3 coding DNA: TGTGCCAGCAGACCCGACAGGGGGTCTTACAATGAGCAGTTCTTC. It yields the protein CASRPDRGSYNEQFF.

This chain joins TRBV29-1 and TRBJ2-5; 8 bases agree with TRBD2. The V segment lost 5 bases and the J segment 1 base; nucleotides outside the gene matches: 6. This CDR3 region has 14 residues. The germline CDR1 and CDR2 sequences are SQVTM and ANQGSEA. The CDR3 nucleotides are TGCAGCGTTCCCGGGGGGGCTCGCCAAGAGACCCAGTACTTC. This encodes CSVPGGARQETQYF.

This clone was found a few times. J is TRBJ2-1 and V is TRBV6-6; possible D gene TRBD1, 5 bases. CDR3 length: 15 residues. Germline V lookup: CDR1 MNHNY, CDR2 SVGAGI (reference sequence). Trimming removed 7 bases from V and 2 bases from J, with 15 bases in between. CDR3: CASIPTATPYNEQFF. CDR3 nucleotide sequence: TGTGCCAGCATTCCGACAGCTACCCCCTACAATGAGCAGTTCTTC.

V usage is TRBV3-1 (or the pseudogene TRBV3-2) and J usage is TRBJ2-7, with a tentative D call TRBD1 (5 bases). The V gene's germline CDR1 is LGHDT and CDR2 YNNKEL (reference sequence). V lost 0 bases to trimming and J lost 3 bases, with 18 bases between them. The CDR3 totals 17 residues. The CDR3 loop is CASSQDVSRVLIYEQYF. The DNA of the CDR3 is TGTGCCAGCAGCCAAGATGTTTCCAGGGTATTAATCTACGAGCAGTACTTC.

The J gene is TRBJ2-1, the V gene TRBV7-8; 9 positions agree with TRBD2. The V segment lost 5 bases and the J segment 0 bases; nucleotides outside the gene matches: 14. Germline CDR1 reads SGHVS; CDR2 reads FQNEAQ. This CDR3 region has 19 residues. CDR3 sequence reads: CASSRSRGLASLSYNEQFF. The CDR3 coding sequence is TGTGCCAGCAGCCGTAGCCGGGGACTAGCATCTCTCTCCTACAATGAGCAGTTCTTC.

The chain joins TRBV19 to TRBJ1-5; tentatively, D is TRBD1 (5 bases). This CDR3 spans 15 amino acids. The ends were cut back, 6 bases at V and 2 bases at J, with 14 bases in the middle. Germline V gene data show CDR1 as LNHDA and CDR2 as SQIVND (reference sequence). CDR3 sequence reads: CASSKLARGNQPQHF. CDR3 DNA sequence: TGTGCCAGTAGCAAGTTGGCCAGGGGCAATCAGCCCCAGCATTTT.

CDR3 nucleotide sequence: TGTGCCAGCAGTCCCCCGGGGAGGGCTAATGAAAAACTGTTTTTT. Protein sequence: CASSPPGRANEKLFF. The J gene is TRBJ1-4, the V gene TRBV28; D remains ambiguous. The germline V and J ends were trimmed by 5 bases and 3 bases, with 13 bases remaining between them. The CDR3 length is 15 residues. Germline V gene lookup returns CDR1 MDHEN and CDR2 SYDVKM.

This chain links TRBV4-1 with TRBJ2-2, with D possibly being TRBD2 (5 bases). The CDR3 length is 13 residues. From germline, CDR1 is MGHRA and CDR2 YSYEKL. Deletions cut 6 bases from V and 3 bases from J, with 8 bases between. In nucleotides, the CDR3 is TGCGCCAGCAGACCCGGGGACACCGGGGAGCTGTTTTTT. Translating gives CASRPGDTGELFF.

This clone was counted only a few times. Other DNA sequences in the same sample also yield this CDR3. The chain employs TRBV20-1 and TRBJ2-7, with 7 bases matching TRBD2. The CDR3 spans 11 residues. Germline V gene data show CDR1 as DFQATT and CDR2 as SNEGSKA (reference sequence). The CDR3 DNA sequence: TGCAGCCTGGGGGGGGCCTACGAGCAGTACTTC. As protein: CSLGGAYEQYF.

The chain is built from TRBV7-2 and TRBJ2-1; D remains unclear. Germline loops: CDR1 SGHTA, CDR2 FQGNSA. This CDR3 has 15 amino acids. V was cut by 2 bases and J by 0 bases, with 8 bases left in between. CDR3 nucleotides: TGTGCCAGCAGCTTATCCCGGAGCTCCTACAATGAGCAGTTCTTC. Encoded protein: CASSLSRSSYNEQFF. Combining the CDR3 with reference TRBV7-2 and TRBJ2-1 gives the whole variable domain GAGVSQSPSNKVTEKGKDVELRCDPISGHTALYWYRQSLGQGLEFLIYFQGNSAPDKSGLPSDRFSAERTGGSVSTLTIQRTQQEDSAVYLCASSLSRSSYNEQFFGPGTRLTVL.

The table lists this clone with a count of one. The chain has TRBV18 and TRBJ2-2; 9 bases fit TRBD2. The trim removed 0 bases at V and 3 bases at J, leaving 8 bases unmatched. This CDR3 is built from 18 residues. Germline V gives CDR1 KGHSH, CDR2 LQKENI. The CDR3 is CASSPPNSGGYYTGELFF. The CDR3 nucleotides read TGTGCCAGCTCACCACCCAATAGCGGGGGCTATTACACCGGGGAGCTGTTTTTT.

V usage is TRBV7-2 and J usage is TRBJ2-3, with D possibly matching TRBD1 (5 bases). Looked up from germline, CDR1 is SGHTA and CDR2 is FQGNSA. CDR3 length: 15 amino acids. The germline V and J ends were trimmed by 1 base and 2 bases, with 10 bases remaining between them. The CDR3 nucleotides are TGTGCCAGCAGCTTAGGGGGCTATTCCACAGATACGCAGTATTTT. Translating it yields CASSLGGYSTDTQYF.

The chain is built from TRBV4-2 and TRBJ1-2; 7 nucleotides align to TRBD1. Unmatched junction bases numbered 9, after V lost 4 bases and J lost 4 bases. Germline V lookup: CDR1 LGHNA, CDR2 YNFKEQ. This CDR3 comprises 15 residues. Written as DNA, the CDR3 is TGTGCCAGCAGCCCAGGTGGGACAGACCTCTATGGCTACACCTTC. It translates to CASSPGGTDLYGYTF.

The chain has TRBV2 and TRBJ1-2; perhaps TRBD1 as D (6 bases). This CDR3 comprises 14 residues. Germline V CDR1 and CDR2: SNHLY, FYNNEI. V lost 3 bases and J lost 5, with 13 bases in between. The CDR3 reads CASSDTGNLYGYTF. CDR3 nucleotides: TGTGCCAGCAGTGACACAGGGAATCTGTATGGCTACACCTTC.

V and J are TRBV3-1 (or the pseudogene TRBV3-2) and TRBJ2-1; maybe TRBD1 (5 bases). The CDR3 has 15 residues. Germline lookup yields CDR1 LGHDT and CDR2 YNNKEL (reference sequence). Trimming left V 1 base short and J 7 bases short, with 14 bases between. The chain's CDR3 is CASSQGVGPANEQFF. DNA for the CDR3: TGTGCCAGCAGCCAAGGGGTGGGGCCAGCTAATGAGCAGTTCTTC.

The chain links TRBV7-9 to TRBJ1-2; D is ambiguous. V shed 0 bases and J shed 6 bases, with 8 bases lying between them. This CDR3 is built from 13 residues. Germline CDR1 and CDR2: SEHNR and FQNEAQ (reference sequence). The CDR3 sequence: CASSLATGNGYTF. CDR3 nucleotide sequence: TGTGCCAGCAGCTTAGCGACGGGGAATGGCTACACCTTC.

The V and J genes are TRBV27 and TRBJ2-1, with D possibly being TRBD2 (6 bases). The CDR3 has 15 residues. V lost 4 bases to trimming and J lost 4 bases, with 14 bases between them. The V gene's germline CDR1 is MNHEY and CDR2 SMNVEV (reference sequence). The CDR3 here is CASSWRDPVYNEQFF. As DNA, the CDR3 is TGTGCCAGCAGTTGGCGGGATCCAGTTTACAATGAGCAGTTCTTC.

V usage is TRBV19 and J usage is TRBJ1-5, with D tentatively TRBD1 (6 bases). This CDR3 region has 15 residues. Germline assignment: CDR1 LNHDA and CDR2 SQIVND (reference sequence). With 6 bases removed from V and 1 base from J, the gap between germline ends came to 13 bases. Written as DNA, the CDR3 is TGTGCCAGTAGACAGGGCGCTGGCAGCAATCAGCCCCAGCATTTT. It is translated as CASRQGAGSNQPQHF. Variable domain in full (rest from reference TRBV19 and TRBJ1-5): DGGITQSPKYLFRKEGQNVTLSCEQNLNHDAMYWYRQDPGQGLRLIYYSQIVNDFQKGDIAEGYSVSREKKESFPLTVTSAQKNPTAFYLCASRQGAGSNQPQHFGDGTRLSIL.

J is TRBJ2-7 and V is TRBV3-1 (or the pseudogene TRBV3-2); 9 nucleotides line up with TRBD2. This CDR3 contains 15 residues. Looked up from germline, CDR1 is LGHDT and CDR2 is YNNKEL (reference sequence). J was trimmed by 4 bases and V by 1 base; bases with no gene match: 5. CDR3 sequence (DNA): TGTGCCAGCAGCCAAGGTTCTAGCGGGGCTTACGAGCAGTACTTC. Translated, it gives CASSQGSSGAYEQYF.

The rearrangement uses TRBV5-1 and TRBJ2-1; a possible D gene is TRBD2 (7 bases). The CDR3 runs 18 residues. Germline assignment: CDR1 SGHRS and CDR2 YFSETQ. The V gene lost 3 bases and the J gene lost 1 base, with 20 bases spanning the gap. CDR3 protein: CASSWGPSRGSSYNEQFF. CDR3 nucleotides: TGCGCCAGCAGCTGGGGGCCTTCGCGGGGGTCTTCCTACAATGAGCAGTTCTTC. The whole variable domain, remainder taken from reference TRBV5-1 and TRBJ2-1, is KAGVTQTPRYLIKTRGQQVTLSCSPISGHRSVSWYQQTPGQGLQFLFEYFSETQRNKGNFPGRFSGRQFSNSRSEMNVSTLELGDSALYLCASSWGPSRGSSYNEQFFGPGTRLTVL.